This T cell receptor beta chain is from a study of blood T cell repertoires in COVID-19. For the study at large: Some COVID-19 samples were acute and others convalescent; all came from the United States, Italy and Spain.

Per the original data handling: By means of reference gene primer amplification, nucleated cell counts were estimated. Assay used: immunoSEQ multiplex PCR; TCRdb lists only in-frame clones, some missing. V, J and clone size derive from that table, while D and trimming were established from the DNA sequence. The data show 200,000 to 250,000 clones, with 88% seen just once and just over 2.5% held by the top ten. This clone was found a few times. The germline V gene has CDR1 LGHDT and CDR2 YNNKEL (reference sequence). This CDR3 contains 15 residues. Trimming took 0 bases from V and 5 from J, leaving 14 bases between them.

The chain carries TRBV3-1 (or the pseudogene TRBV3-2) and TRBJ2-7; D ambiguous. Specimen: PBMCs or T cells enriched from blood (not recorded which). This receptor was identified in a woman aged 25 to 39 who had recovered from COVID-19. CDR3 sequence (DNA): TGTGCCAGCAGCCAAGATCGGCTGGGCTTGAACGAGCAGTACTTC. Protein: CASSQDRLGLNEQYF.